Detailed here is one TCR beta chain. Libraries were prepared by immunoSEQ multiplex PCR; TCRdb keeps only in-frame clonotypes and omits some of them. The sample lists around 150,000 clones, approximately 80% occurring once. This entry belongs to a study of blood T cell repertoires in COVID-19. On the study more broadly: Both acute and convalescent COVID-19 samples were obtained from the United States, Italy and Spain. PBMCs, B-cell-depleted T cells, or T cells provided the cDNA or gDNA that made up the material.

V lost 5 bases to trimming and J lost 0 bases, with 14 bases between them. The length of the CDR3 is 16 residues. Per the germline V gene, CDR1 is SEHNR and CDR2 is FQNEAQ (reference sequence). This clonotype originated in a man between 60 and 75 years old with acute or convalescent COVID-19. The specimen sequenced was peripheral blood. The rearrangement links TRBV7-9 to TRBJ1-5, with a weak D call TRBD1 (6 bases). CDR3: CASSPEGVLSNQPQHF. The DNA for the CDR3 is TGTGCCAGCAGCCCAGAGGGGGTCCTTAGCAATCAGCCCCAGCATTTT.